Following are 19 T cell receptor beta chains from one sample sequenced in a study of blood T cell repertoires in COVID-19. Repertoires were generated with immunoSEQ multiplex PCR, while TCRdb's copy carries only in-frame clones and drops some. Of fewer than 350,000 clones in the sample, 70% to 90% were seen once. Sequencing input: peripheral blood. The receptor set was obtained from a woman in her 30s with COVID-19, enrolled during active disease.

The rearrangement links TRBV6-6 to TRBJ1-3; D call uncertain. The ends were cut back, 7 bases at V and 1 base at J, with 14 bases in the middle. The germline V gene encodes CDR1 MNHNY and CDR2 SVGAGI (reference sequence). The CDR3 length is 15 residues. For the CDR3, the DNA is TGTGCCAGCACCCAAACCGACAATTCTGGAAACACCATATATTTT. Amino acid sequence: CASTQTDNSGNTIYF.

DNA of the CDR3: TGTGCCAGCAGGAACCAGGGCCCTAGCTCCTACGAGCAGTACGTC. It codes for CASRNQGPSSYEQYV. This chain joins TRBV28 and TRBJ2-7, with a possible D match to TRBD1 (5 bases). The germline gives CDR1 MDHEN, CDR2 SYDVKM. Trimming removed 6 bases at V and 0 bases at J, with 15 bases between. The CDR3 runs to 15 residues.

The J gene is TRBJ1-1, the V gene TRBV29-1; weak D call: TRBD1 (6 bases). CDR1 and CDR2 from the germline V gene are SQVTM and ANQGSEA. Trimming removed 7 bases from V and 2 bases from J, with 14 bases in between. The CDR3 totals 13 residues. The DNA of the CDR3 is TGCAGCGGCTCCACAGGGCTAAACACTGAAGCTTTCTTT. Residues: CSGSTGLNTEAFF.

The chain couples TRBV3-1 (or the pseudogene TRBV3-2) to TRBJ2-5, with TRBD2 identical over 8 bases. V gave up 4 bases and J gave up 7 bases; unmatched junction bases: 8. CDR1 LGHDT and CDR2 YNNKEL come from the germline V gene (reference sequence). The CDR3 length is 14 residues. The CDR3 spells CASSPLAGKRTQYF. In nucleotides, the CDR3 is TGTGCCAGCAGCCCGTTAGCGGGGAAGAGGACCCAGTACTTC.

The V call is TRBV5-1, the J call TRBJ1-6, with D unclear. This CDR3 is 18 amino acids long. The germline CDR1 and CDR2 sequences are SGHRS and YFSETQ. The V end lost 4 bases, the J end lost 7 bases, and 24 bases lay between the germline ends. This CDR3 is CASSLTTFAGEVNSPLHF. CDR3 nucleotide sequence: TGCGCCAGCAGCCTAACTACATTTGCGGGAGAGGTGAATTCACCCCTCCACTTT.

The gene calls are TRBV4-3 and TRBJ2-7; the D gene is possibly TRBD2 (6 bases). V lost 2 bases, J lost 0 bases, and 11 bases lay in between. Germline V gene data show CDR1 as LGHNA and CDR2 as YSLEER. CDR3 length: 15 residues. This CDR3 reads CASSQLRDTSYEQYF. CDR3 bases: TGCGCCAGCAGCCAATTGCGGGATACCTCCTACGAGCAGTACTTC.

The gene calls are TRBV5-8 and TRBJ2-5, with D possibly matching TRBD1 (7 bases). V was trimmed by 2 bases and J by 5 bases, leaving 19 bases between them. The germline V gene has CDR1 SGHTS and CDR2 YDEGEE. The CDR3 has 16 amino acids. The CDR3 protein is CASSLGTERRGETQYF. The CDR3 DNA is TGTGCCAGCAGCTTAGGGACAGAAAGGAGGGGGGAGACCCAGTACTTC. Filled out from reference TRBV5-8 and TRBJ2-5, the complete variable domain reads EAGVTQSPTHLIKTRGQQATLRCSPISGHTSVYWYQQALGLGLQFLLWYDEGEERNRGNFPPRFSGRQFPNYSSELNVNALELEDSALYLCASSLGTERRGETQYFGPGTRLLVL.

This sequence joins TRBV7-9 and TRBJ1-2; D might be TRBD1 (5 bases). Germline CDR1 reads SEHNR; CDR2 reads FQNEAQ (reference sequence). This CDR3 has 12 residues. The V and J ends lost 3 bases and 8 bases respectively, with 10 bases between them. The CDR3 DNA follows: TGTGCCAGCAGCTTGGGGCGCGGAGGCTACACCTTC. Translated: CASSLGRGGYTF.

The rearrangement uses TRBV7-8 and TRBJ1-2, with TRBD1 as a possible D gene (5 bases). Between the trimmed V and J ends, which lost 1 base and 3 bases, there was a span of 12 bases. The germline gives CDR1 SGHVS, CDR2 FQNEAQ. This CDR3 has 15 amino acids. The DNA of the CDR3 is TGTGCCAGCAGCTTAGTCGCGGGGCTTGACTATGGCTACACCTTC. Its protein product is CASSLVAGLDYGYTF. The full variable domain, rest sourced from reference TRBV7-8 and TRBJ1-2, is GAGVSQSPRYKVAKRGQDVALRCDPISGHVSLFWYQQALGQGPEFLTYFQNEAQLDKSGLPSDRFFAERPEGSVSTLKIQRTQQEDSAVYLCASSLVAGLDYGYTFGSGTRLTVV.

The gene calls are TRBV6-6 and TRBJ1-2; 8 bases line up with TRBD1. The J segment lost 3 bases and the V segment lost 4 bases, leaving 7 bases of the junction unmatched. Looked up from germline, CDR1 is MNHNY and CDR2 is SVGAGI (reference sequence). The CDR3 extends over 15 amino acids. This CDR3 reads CASSSNGQGDYGYTF. CDR3 in DNA: TGTGCCAGCAGTTCTAACGGACAGGGAGACTATGGCTACACCTTC.

The rearrangement uses TRBV4-1 and TRBJ2-7; D might be TRBD1 (6 bases). There are 14 residues in the CDR3. The V end lost 4 bases, the J end lost 2 bases, and 12 bases lay between the germline ends. Germline CDR1 MGHRA, CDR2 YSYEKL. In DNA, the CDR3 is TGCGCCAGCAGCCTCGGCAGGGGAACCTACGAGCAGTACTTC. This gives the protein CASSLGRGTYEQYF.

In its sample, this clone was seen once. The V call is TRBV5-1, the J call TRBJ2-1; 12 bases fit TRBD2. The J segment lost 5 bases and the V segment lost 5 bases, leaving 5 bases of the junction unmatched. The CDR3 contains 15 residues. Germline V gene lookup returns CDR1 SGHRS and CDR2 YFSETQ. This CDR3 reads CASRPRLAGDNEQFF. CDR3 in DNA: TGCGCCAGCAGACCCCGACTAGCGGGGGACAATGAGCAGTTCTTC.

The V call is TRBV28, the J call TRBJ2-3; 9 nucleotides agree with TRBD1. Germline CDR1 reads MDHEN; CDR2 reads SYDVKM. This CDR3 has 17 residues. The ends lost 3 bases at V and 3 bases at J; junction bases unmatched: 10. In DNA, the CDR3 is TGTGCCAGCAGTTTTGGGGGACAGGGTTTAGGTACAGATACGCAGTATTTT. It codes for CASSFGGQGLGTDTQYF.

The chain carries TRBV30 and TRBJ2-7; perhaps TRBD2 as D (5 bases). Germline values: CDR1 GTSNPN, CDR2 SVGIG (reference sequence). This CDR3 has 11 amino acids. Trimming cost V 3 bases and J 7 bases, with 10 bases left between them. The chain's CDR3 is CAWSRGNEQYF. CDR3 nucleotides: TGTGCCTGGAGCCGAGGGAATGAGCAGTACTTC.

This clone was detected once. The chain couples TRBV5-6 to TRBJ1-3, with 8 bases matching TRBD1. This CDR3 comprises 17 residues. CDR1 and CDR2 (germline): SGHDT, YYEEEE. After removal of 0 bases from V and 5 bases from J, the junction contained 10 bases not matched to a gene. In nucleotides, the CDR3 is TGTGCCAGCAGCTTGGCCAACTTCCGGACAGGGAGAAACACCATATATTTT. Translating it yields CASSLANFRTGRNTIYF.

The rearrangement links TRBV11-2 to TRBJ1-6; 8 positions match TRBD1. CDR3 length: 17 amino acids. Germline V lookup: CDR1 SGHAT, CDR2 FQNNGV. With 5 bases clipped from V and 0 bases from J, the junction kept 6 bases outside the gene matches. The CDR3 bases are TGTGCCAGCAGCCCCCGACAGGGGAGCTCCTATAATTCACCCCTCCACTTT. This codes for CASSPRQGSSYNSPLHF.

This clone has a single count. This sequence joins TRBV28 and TRBJ2-7; D might be TRBD2 (5 bases). Germline V gives CDR1 MDHEN, CDR2 SYDVKM. The CDR3 has 14 amino acids. The ends were cut back, 3 bases at V and 5 bases at J, with 14 bases in the middle. CDR3 nucleotide sequence: TGTGCCAGCAGTTTTCAGTCAGACGGGAACGAGCAGTACGTC. This sequence encodes CASSFQSDGNEQYV.

The chain uses TRBV28 and TRBJ1-6; D gene unclear. This CDR3 spans 16 amino acids. Germline V CDR1 and CDR2: MDHEN, SYDVKM. V lost 4 bases and J lost 7, with 17 bases in between. CDR3 sequence reads: CASSSLPGGGNSPLHF. The CDR3 DNA reads as TGTGCCAGCAGTTCCCTCCCGGGAGGTGGAAATTCACCCCTCCACTTT.

J is TRBJ1-5 and V is TRBV7-6; D is unresolved. Trimming took 4 bases from V and 5 from J, leaving 15 bases between them. The CDR3 length is 15 residues. Germline values: CDR1 SGHVS, CDR2 FNYEAQ. The CDR3 DNA follows: TGTGCCAGCAGCTCAGGTTTTGAGCCACATCAGCCCCAGCATTTT. The encoded protein is CASSSGFEPHQPQHF.